The rows below give T cell receptor beta chains drawn from one sample of a study of shared clonotypes between healthy human individuals. Data came from immunoSEQ multiplex PCR; TCRdb stores just in-frame clones and leaves some out. The profile shows 1.5 million to 2.5 million clones, over 85% of them singletons. The sample consisted of naive CD8+ T cells sorted from blood. These receptors all stem from a man aged 18 to 35 in good health. CDR3s include the opening cysteine and the closing phenylalanine or tryptophan. A D gene is named only where the DNA matches it firmly. For some rows the clone size is stated as once, few or many, or as a class when expanded; others skip it.

>TRBD2|TRBJ2-5|TRBV13|NA
CASSLSGLAEYQETQYF
TGTGCCAGCAGCTTATCAGGACTAGCGGAATACCAAGAGACCCAGTACTTC
>NA|TRBJ2-7|TRBV7-9|few
CASSPDTSYEQYF
TGTGCCAGCAGCCCGGACACCTCCTACGAGCAGTACTTC
>NA|TRBJ1-5|TRBV28|NA
CASSRGHFNQPQHF
TGTGCCAGCAGTAGGGGACACTTCAATCAGCCCCAGCATTTT
>NA|TRBJ1-6|TRBV27|NA
CASSYNSYNSPLHF
TGTGCCAGCAGTTATAACAGCTATAATTCACCCCTCCACTTT
>NA|TRBJ1-2|TRBV6-1|NA
CASDIGYGYTF
TGTGCCAGCGACATTGGATATGGCTACACCTTC
>NA|TRBJ2-3|TRBV7-9|NA
CASSGANREAVF
TGTGCCAGCAGCGGTGCAAACCGCGAAGCAGTATTT
>NA|TRBJ2-7|TRBV27|NA
CASSPGPTYEQYF
TGTGCCAGCAGTCCCGGCCCAACCTACGAGCAGTACTTC
>NA|TRBJ2-2|TRBV7-8|once
CASSPRSPGTGELFF
TGTGCCAGCAGCCCGAGAAGCCCGGGGACCGGGGAGCTGTTTTTT
>TRBD1|TRBJ1-1|TRBV19|NA
CASSVDRETEAFF
TGTGCCAGTAGTGTCGACAGGGAGACGGAAGCTTTCTTT
>TRBD2|TRBJ2-7|TRBV19|NA
CASSYGLAGWDEQYF
TGTGCCAGTAGTTACGGACTAGCGGGATGGGACGAGCAGTACTTC
>NA|TRBJ2-4|TRBV11-2|NA
CASSLVGKNIQYF
TGTGCCAGCAGCTTGGTAGGAAAAAACATTCAGTACTTC
>NA|TRBJ1-3|TRBV7-2|NA
CASSPIWDYSGNTIYF
TGTGCCAGCAGCCCCATATGGGATTACTCTGGAAACACCATATATTTT
>TRBD1|TRBJ1-2|TRBV18|few
CASSPPMTGAYGYTF
TGTGCCAGCTCACCACCGATGACAGGGGCTTATGGCTACACCTTC
>NA|TRBJ1-5|TRBV9|NA
CASSPDREANQPQHF
TGTGCCAGCAGCCCCGACCGGGAGGCAAATCAGCCCCAGCATTTT
>NA|TRBJ1-1|TRBV14|NA
CASSPGGANTEAFF
TGTGCCAGCAGCCCTGGGGGGGCGAACACTGAAGCTTTCTTT
>TRBD1|TRBJ2-7|TRBV5-5|NA
CASSSTGDGYYEQYF
TGTGCCAGCAGCTCAACAGGGGATGGATACTACGAGCAGTACTTC
>NA|TRBJ2-3|TRBV7-6|NA
CASSFEMDTQYF
TGTGCCAGCAGCTTTGAGATGGATACGCAGTATTTT
>NA|TRBJ2-1|TRBV6-5|NA
CATRTEGWNEQFF
TGTGCCACCCGGACTGAAGGTTGGAATGAGCAGTTCTTC
>NA|TRBJ1-1|TRBV2|NA
CASSEMVTEAFF
TGTGCCAGCAGTGAAATGGTCACTGAAGCTTTCTTT
>NA|TRBJ2-5|TRBV7-7|NA
CASSFTPADQETQYF
TGTGCTAGCAGCTTTACCCCGGCAGACCAAGAGACCCAGTACTTC
>NA|TRBJ2-3|TRBV7-3|NA
CASSLIGGQFTDTQYF
TGTGCCAGCAGCTTAATCGGGGGACAGTTCACAGATACGCAGTATTTT
>TRBD1|TRBJ2-3|TRBV9|NA
CASSGRQGTTDTQYF
TGTGCCAGCAGCGGCAGACAGGGTACTACAGATACGCAGTATTTT
>NA|TRBJ2-1|TRBV13|NA
CASSFPSRGNNEQFF
TGTGCCAGCAGCTTTCCCAGCCGAGGGAACAATGAGCAGTTCTTC
>NA|TRBJ2-1|TRBV11-2|once
CASSFGFNEQFF
TGTGCCAGCAGCTTCGGTTTCAATGAGCAGTTCTTC
>TRBD2|TRBJ2-1|TRBV6-5|NA
CASSSLSGYNEQFF
TGTGCCAGCAGTTCGCTTAGCGGGTACAATGAGCAGTTCTTC
>NA|TRBJ1-6|TRBV4-1|once
CASSLAGGVSYNSPLHF
TGCGCCAGCAGCCTCGCAGGAGGGGTCTCCTATAATTCACCCCTCCACTTT
>NA|TRBJ2-1|TRBV9|NA
CASSVGDGEQFF
TGTGCCAGCAGCGTAGGCGACGGTGAGCAGTTCTTC
>NA|TRBJ2-5|TRBV6-6|NA
CASGGFTQYF
TGTGCCAGCGGAGGGTTTACCCAGTACTTC
>NA|TRBJ2-2|TRBV6-1|NA
CASSGLGQFAGELFF
TGTGCCAGCAGTGGGTTAGGACAGTTTGCCGGGGAGCTGTTTTTT
>TRBD2|TRBJ2-1|TRBV27|NA
CASTPLGGPLHNEQFF
TGTGCCAGCACCCCCCTGGGAGGGCCCCTCCACAATGAGCAGTTCTTC
>TRBD2|TRBJ2-3|TRBV9|NA
CASSGGLALDTQYF
TGTGCCAGCAGCGGGGGACTAGCGTTAGATACGCAGTATTTT
>NA|TRBJ2-1|TRBV5-1|NA
CASSLSGGLENPYNEQFF
TGCGCCAGCAGCTTGTCGGGTGGTCTAGAGAATCCCTACAATGAGCAGTTCTTC
>TRBD1|TRBJ1-5|TRBV4-2|NA
CASSQEWGTDSNQPQHF
TGTGCCAGCAGCCAAGAATGGGGGACAGATAGCAATCAGCCCCAGCATTTT
>TRBD2|TRBJ2-5|TRBV28|NA
CASSLSFHGLAGAQETQYF
TGTGCCAGCAGTTTATCCTTTCACGGACTAGCGGGGGCCCAAGAGACCCAGTACTTC
>NA|TRBJ2-5|TRBV6-1|NA
CASSGDGKLALGGQYF
TGTGCCAGCAGTGGGGACGGAAAACTCGCCCTAGGGGGCCAGTACTTC
>NA|TRBJ1-1|TRBV4-3|NA
CASSPGKILNTEAFF
TGCGCCAGCAGCCCAGGGAAAATCTTAAACACTGAAGCTTTCTTT
>TRBD1|TRBJ1-2|TRBV13|NA
CASSPVGRHRGGSGYTF
TGTGCCAGCAGCCCGGTCGGGCGGCACAGGGGAGGCTCCGGCTACACCTTC
>NA|TRBJ2-7|TRBV30|once
CAWSPSGYEQYF
TGTGCCTGGAGCCCCAGCGGCTACGAGCAGTACTTC